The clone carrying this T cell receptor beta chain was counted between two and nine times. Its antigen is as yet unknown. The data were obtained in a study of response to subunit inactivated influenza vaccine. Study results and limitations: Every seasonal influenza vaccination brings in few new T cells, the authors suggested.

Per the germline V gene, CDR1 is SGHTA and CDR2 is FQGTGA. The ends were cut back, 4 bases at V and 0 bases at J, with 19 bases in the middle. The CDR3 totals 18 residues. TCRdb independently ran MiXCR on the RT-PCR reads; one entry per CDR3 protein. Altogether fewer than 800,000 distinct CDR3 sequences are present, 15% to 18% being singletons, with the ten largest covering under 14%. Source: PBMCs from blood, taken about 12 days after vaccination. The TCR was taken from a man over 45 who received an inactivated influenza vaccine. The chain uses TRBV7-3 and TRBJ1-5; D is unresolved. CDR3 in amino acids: CASSSERAGGHSNQPQHF. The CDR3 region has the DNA TGTGCCAGCAGCTCAGAAAGGGCTGGAGGTCATAGCAATCAGCCCCAGCATTTT.